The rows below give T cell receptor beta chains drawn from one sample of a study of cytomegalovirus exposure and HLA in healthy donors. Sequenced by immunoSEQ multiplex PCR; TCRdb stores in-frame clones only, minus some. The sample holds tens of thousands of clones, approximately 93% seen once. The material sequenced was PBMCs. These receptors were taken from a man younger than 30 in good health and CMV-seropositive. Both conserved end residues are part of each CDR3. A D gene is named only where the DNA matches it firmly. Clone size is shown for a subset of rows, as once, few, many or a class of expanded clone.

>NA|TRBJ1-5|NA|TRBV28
CASSLYSGGIQPQHF
TGTGCCAGCAGTTTATACTCGGGGGGCATTCAGCCCCAGCATTTT
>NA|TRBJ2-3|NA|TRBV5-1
CASQIASSTDTQYF
TGCGCCAGCCAGATAGCGAGTAGCACAGATACGCAGTATTTT
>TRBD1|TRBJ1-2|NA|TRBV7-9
CASSPVKGALDGYTF
TGTGCCAGCAGCCCGGTAAAGGGGGCTTTGGATGGCTACACCTTC
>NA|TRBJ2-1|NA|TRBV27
CASSSLLSPSYNEQFF
TGTGCCAGCAGTTCTTTACTATCCCCCTCCTACAATGAGCAGTTCTTC
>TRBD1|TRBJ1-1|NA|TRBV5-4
CASSWDRNTEAFF
TGTGCCAGCAGCTGGGACAGGAACACTGAAGCTTTCTTT
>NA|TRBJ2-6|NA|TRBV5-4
CASSLKRELSGANVLTF
TGTGCCAGCAGCTTGAAAAGGGAGCTCTCTGGGGCCAACGTCCTGACTTTC
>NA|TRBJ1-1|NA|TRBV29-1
CSVAGSNTEAFF
TGCAGCGTTGCAGGGTCGAACACTGAAGCTTTCTTT
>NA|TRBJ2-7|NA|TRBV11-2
CASSFASNEQYF
TGTGCCAGCAGCTTTGCTAGCAACGAGCAGTACTTC
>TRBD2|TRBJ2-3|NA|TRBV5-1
CASSLGASGSASTDTQYF
TGCGCCAGCAGCCTCGGGGCTAGCGGGAGCGCTAGCACAGATACGCAGTATTTT
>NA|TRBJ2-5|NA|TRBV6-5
CASSPRSVQETQYF
TGTGCCAGCAGCCCTCGTAGCGTTCAAGAGACCCAGTACTTC
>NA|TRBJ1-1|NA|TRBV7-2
CASSLALQMNTEAFF
TGTGCCAGCAGCTTAGCGTTGCAGATGAACACTGAAGCTTTCTTT
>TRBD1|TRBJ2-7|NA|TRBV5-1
CASRDRGGYEQYF
TGCGCCAGCAGGGACAGGGGAGGGTACGAGCAGTACTTC
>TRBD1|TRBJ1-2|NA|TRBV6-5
CASRQSQGNYGYTF
TGTGCCAGCAGACAGTCACAGGGGAACTATGGCTACACCTTC
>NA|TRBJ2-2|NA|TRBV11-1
CASSLATSRTGELFF
TGTGCCAGCAGCTTAGCTACCTCGAGGACCGGGGAGCTGTTTTTT
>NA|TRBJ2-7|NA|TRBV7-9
CASSLGSGQGYEQYF
TGTGCCAGCAGCTTAGGGAGTGGTCAGGGCTACGAGCAGTACTTC
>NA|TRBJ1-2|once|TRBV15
CATSRWGVSGYTF
TGTGCCACCAGCAGATGGGGGGTCTCTGGCTACACCTTC
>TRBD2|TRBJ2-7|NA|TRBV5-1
CASAPGTSGYEQYF
TGCGCCAGCGCCCCGGGGACTAGCGGCTACGAGCAGTACTTC
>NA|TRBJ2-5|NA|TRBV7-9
CASSLVTDQETQYF
TGTGCCAGCAGCTTAGTTACAGACCAAGAGACCCAGTACTTC
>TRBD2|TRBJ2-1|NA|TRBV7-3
CASSLSVPAGYNEQFF
TGTGCCAGCAGCTTATCAGTCCCAGCGGGGTACAATGAGCAGTTCTTC
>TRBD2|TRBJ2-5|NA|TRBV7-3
CASSLRAGTGETQYF
TGTGCCAGCAGCTTAAGAGCGGGGACGGGAGAGACCCAGTACTTC
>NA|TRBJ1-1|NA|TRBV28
CASSPGAAVAEAFF
TGTGCCAGCAGTCCCGGTGCCGCCGTGGCTGAAGCTTTCTTT
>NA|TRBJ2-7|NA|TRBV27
CASSTRLVSEQYF
TGTGCCAGCAGCACCAGACTAGTTAGCGAGCAGTACTTC
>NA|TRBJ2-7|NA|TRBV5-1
CASSLLPYEQYF
TGCGCCAGCAGCCTTCTTCCCTACGAGCAGTACTTC
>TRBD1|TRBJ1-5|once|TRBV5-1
CASSSGQGIQPQHF
TGCGCCAGCAGCTCAGGACAGGGAATTCAGCCCCAGCATTTT
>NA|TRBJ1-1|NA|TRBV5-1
CASSLNQNTEAFF
TGCGCCAGCAGCTTGAATCAAAACACTGAAGCTTTCTTT
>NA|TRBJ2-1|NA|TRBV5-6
CASSSGQGSYNEQFF
TGTGCCAGCAGCTCCGGTCAGGGCTCCTACAATGAGCAGTTCTTC
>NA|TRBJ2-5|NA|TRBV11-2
CASSLVQGGETQYF
TGTGCCAGCAGCTTAGTGCAGGGCGGAGAGACCCAGTACTTC
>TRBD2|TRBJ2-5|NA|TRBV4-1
CASSRLAGEETQYF
TGCGCCAGCAGCAGATTAGCGGGAGAAGAGACCCAGTACTTC
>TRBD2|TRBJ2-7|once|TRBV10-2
CASRLAGSYEQYF
TGCGCCAGCAGGTTAGCGGGCTCCTACGAGCAGTACTTC
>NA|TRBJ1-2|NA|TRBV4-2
CASSPRSGGNYGYTF
TGTGCCAGCAGCCCCCGTTCGGGGGGGAACTATGGCTACACCTTC
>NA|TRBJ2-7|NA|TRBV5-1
CASSPPGLEQYF
TGCGCCAGCAGCCCACCAGGCTTGGAGCAGTACTTC
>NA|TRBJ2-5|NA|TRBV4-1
CASSPPRHGKYQETQYF
TGCGCCAGCAGCCCCCCTCGACACGGGAAGTACCAAGAGACCCAGTACTTC
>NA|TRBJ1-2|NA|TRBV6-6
CASSPGEGYTF
TGTGCCAGCAGTCCAGGGGAAGGCTACACCTTC
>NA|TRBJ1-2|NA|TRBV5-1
CASSLGGGDYGYTF
TGCGCCAGCAGCTTGGGAGGGGGTGACTATGGCTACACCTTC
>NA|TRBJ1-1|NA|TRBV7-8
CASSSDINTEAFF
TGTGCCAGCAGCTCCGACATTAACACTGAAGCTTTCTTT